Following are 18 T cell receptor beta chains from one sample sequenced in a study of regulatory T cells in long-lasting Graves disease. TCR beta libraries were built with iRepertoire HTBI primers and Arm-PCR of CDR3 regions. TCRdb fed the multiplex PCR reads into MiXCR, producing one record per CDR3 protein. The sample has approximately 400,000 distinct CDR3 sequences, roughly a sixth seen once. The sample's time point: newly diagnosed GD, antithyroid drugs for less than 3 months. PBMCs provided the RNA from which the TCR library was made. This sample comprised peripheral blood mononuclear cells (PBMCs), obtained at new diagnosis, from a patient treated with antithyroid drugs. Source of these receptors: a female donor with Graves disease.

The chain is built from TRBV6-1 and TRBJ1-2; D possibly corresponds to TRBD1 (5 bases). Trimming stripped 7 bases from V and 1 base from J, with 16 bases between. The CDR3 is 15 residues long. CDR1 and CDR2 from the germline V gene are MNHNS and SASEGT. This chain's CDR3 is CASTLTQGYNYGYTF. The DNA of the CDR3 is TGTGCCAGCACCCTAACCCAGGGATATAACTATGGCTACACCTTC.

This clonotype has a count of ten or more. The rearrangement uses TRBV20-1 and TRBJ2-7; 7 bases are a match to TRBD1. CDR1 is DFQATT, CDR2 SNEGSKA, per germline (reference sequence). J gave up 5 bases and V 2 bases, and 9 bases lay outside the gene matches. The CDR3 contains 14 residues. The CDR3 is CSARRPRQGNEQYF. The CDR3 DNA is TGCAGTGCTAGAAGACCGAGACAGGGAAACGAGCAGTACTTC.

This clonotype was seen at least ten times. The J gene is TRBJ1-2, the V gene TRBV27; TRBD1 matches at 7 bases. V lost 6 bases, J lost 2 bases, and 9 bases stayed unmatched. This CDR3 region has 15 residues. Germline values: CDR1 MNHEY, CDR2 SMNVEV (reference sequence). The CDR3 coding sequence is TGTGCCAGCAGAAGCAGGGTAGGGGGCAACTATGGCTACACCTTC. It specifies CASRSRVGGNYGYTF.

The CDR3 DNA sequence: TGTGCCAGCAGTTGGGCAGGGCGGGAAAATGAAAAACTGTTTTTT. As protein: CASSWAGRENEKLFF. The V call is TRBV27, the J call TRBJ1-4; perhaps TRBD1 as D (5 bases). V was pared by 4 bases and J by 5 bases, with 14 bases between. Germline V CDR1 and CDR2: MNHEY, SMNVEV (reference sequence). The CDR3 runs to 15 residues.

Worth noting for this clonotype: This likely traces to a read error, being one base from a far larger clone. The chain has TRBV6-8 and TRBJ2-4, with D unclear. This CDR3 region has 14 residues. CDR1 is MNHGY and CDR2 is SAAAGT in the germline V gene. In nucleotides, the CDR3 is TGTGCCGGCAGTTACTTATCCACGGGAAACATTCAGTACTTC. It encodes CAGSYLSTGNIQYF.

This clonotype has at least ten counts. The CDR3 protein is CASSLAGQDYGYTF. In nucleotides, the CDR3 is TGCGCCAGCAGCTTGGCCGGACAAGACTATGGCTACACCTTC. The gene calls are TRBV5-1 and TRBJ1-2; maybe TRBD1 (5 bases). The V end was cut by 0 bases, the J end by 3 bases, with 9 bases between. Germline lookup yields CDR1 SGHRS and CDR2 YFSETQ. There are 14 residues in the CDR3.

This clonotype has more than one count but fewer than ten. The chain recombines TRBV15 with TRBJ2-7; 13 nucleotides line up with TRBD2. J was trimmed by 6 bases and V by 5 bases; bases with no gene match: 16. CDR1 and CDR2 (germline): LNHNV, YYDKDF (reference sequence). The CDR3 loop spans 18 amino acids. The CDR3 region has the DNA TGTGCCACCAGCGGACGCTACCTATTACTAGCGGGAGGGGGCGAGCAGTACTTC. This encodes CATSGRYLLLAGGGEQYF.

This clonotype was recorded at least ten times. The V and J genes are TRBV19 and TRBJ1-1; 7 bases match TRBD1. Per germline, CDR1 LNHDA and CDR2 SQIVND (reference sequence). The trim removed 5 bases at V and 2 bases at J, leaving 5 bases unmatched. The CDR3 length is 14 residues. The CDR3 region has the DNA TGTGCCAGTAGTCTGGGACAGACAAACACTGAAGCTTTCTTT. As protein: CASSLGQTNTEAFF.

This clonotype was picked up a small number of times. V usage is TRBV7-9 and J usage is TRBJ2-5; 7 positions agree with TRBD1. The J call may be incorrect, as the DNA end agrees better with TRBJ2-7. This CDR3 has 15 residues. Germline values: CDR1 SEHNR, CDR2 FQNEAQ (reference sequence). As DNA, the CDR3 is TGTGCCAGCAGCGGACAACGACAGGGTTCCTACGAGCAGTACTTC. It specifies CASSGQRQGSYEQYF.

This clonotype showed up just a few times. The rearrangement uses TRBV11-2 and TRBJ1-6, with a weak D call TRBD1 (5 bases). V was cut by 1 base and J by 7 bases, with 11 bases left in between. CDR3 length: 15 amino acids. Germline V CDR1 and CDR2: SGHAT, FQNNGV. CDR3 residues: CASSLGQGGNSPLHF. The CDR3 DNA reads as TGTGCCAGCAGCTTAGGGCAGGGTGGGAATTCACCCCTCCACTTT.

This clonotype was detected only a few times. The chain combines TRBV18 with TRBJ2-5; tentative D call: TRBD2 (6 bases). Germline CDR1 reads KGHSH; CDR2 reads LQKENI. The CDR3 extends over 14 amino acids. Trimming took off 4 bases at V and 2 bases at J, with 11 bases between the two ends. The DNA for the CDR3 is TGTGCCAGCTCACATCGGGACTCACAAGAGACCCAGTACTTC. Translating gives CASSHRDSQETQYF. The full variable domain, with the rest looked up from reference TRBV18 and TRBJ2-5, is NAGVMQNPRHLVRRRGQEARLRCSPMKGHSHVYWYRQLPEEGLKFMVYLQKENIIDESGMPKERFSAEFPKEGPSILRIQQVVRGDSAAYFCASSHRDSQETQYFGPGTRLLVL.

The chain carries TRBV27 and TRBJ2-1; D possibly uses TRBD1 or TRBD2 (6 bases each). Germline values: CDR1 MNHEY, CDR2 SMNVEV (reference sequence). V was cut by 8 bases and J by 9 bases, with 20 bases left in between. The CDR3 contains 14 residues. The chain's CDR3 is CASLLGGEGGEQFF. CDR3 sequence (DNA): TGTGCCAGCCTACTTGGCGGCGAGGGGGGTGAGCAGTTCTTC.

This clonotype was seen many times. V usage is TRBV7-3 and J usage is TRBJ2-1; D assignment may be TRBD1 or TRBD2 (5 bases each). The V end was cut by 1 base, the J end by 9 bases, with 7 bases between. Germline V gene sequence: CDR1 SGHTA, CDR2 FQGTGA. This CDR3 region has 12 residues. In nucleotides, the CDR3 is TGTGCCAGCAGCTTAATGGGGACTGAGCAGTTCTTC. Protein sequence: CASSLMGTEQFF. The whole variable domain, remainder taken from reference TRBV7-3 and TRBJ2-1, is GAGVSQTPSNKVTEKGKYVELRCDPISGHTALYWYRQSLGQGPEFLIYFQGTGAADDSGLPNDRFFAVRPEGSVSTLKIQRTERGDSAVYLCASSLMGTEQFFGPGTRLTVL.

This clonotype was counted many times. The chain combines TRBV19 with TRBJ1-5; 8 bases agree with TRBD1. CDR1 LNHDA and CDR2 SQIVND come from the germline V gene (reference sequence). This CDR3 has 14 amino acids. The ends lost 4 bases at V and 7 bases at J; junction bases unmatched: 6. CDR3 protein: CASSTQGVRQPQHF. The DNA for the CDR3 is TGTGCCAGTAGTACACAGGGGGTAAGACAGCCCCAGCATTTT.

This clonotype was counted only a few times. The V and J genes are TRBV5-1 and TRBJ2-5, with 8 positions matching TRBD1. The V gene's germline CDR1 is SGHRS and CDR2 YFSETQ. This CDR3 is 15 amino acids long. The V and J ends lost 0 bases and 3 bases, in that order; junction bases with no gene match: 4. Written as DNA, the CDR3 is TGCGCCAGCAGCTTGGCGCAGGGGGCTGAAGAGACCCAGTACTTC. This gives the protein CASSLAQGAEETQYF.

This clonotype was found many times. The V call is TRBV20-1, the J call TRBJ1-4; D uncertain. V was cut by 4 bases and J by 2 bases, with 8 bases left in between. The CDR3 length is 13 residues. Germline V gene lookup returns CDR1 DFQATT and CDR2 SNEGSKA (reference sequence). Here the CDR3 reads CSAIGSTNEKLFF. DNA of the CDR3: TGCAGTGCTATCGGGAGTACTAATGAAAAACTGTTTTTT.

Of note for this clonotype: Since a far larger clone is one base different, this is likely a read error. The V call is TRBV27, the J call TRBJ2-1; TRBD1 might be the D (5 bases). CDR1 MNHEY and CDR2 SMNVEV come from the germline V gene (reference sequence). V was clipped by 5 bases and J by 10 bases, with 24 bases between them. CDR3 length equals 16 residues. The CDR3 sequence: CASSNIGSLGRGEQFF. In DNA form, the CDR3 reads TGTGCCAGCAGTAACATCGGTAGTCTCGGAAGGGGCGAGCAGTTCTTC.

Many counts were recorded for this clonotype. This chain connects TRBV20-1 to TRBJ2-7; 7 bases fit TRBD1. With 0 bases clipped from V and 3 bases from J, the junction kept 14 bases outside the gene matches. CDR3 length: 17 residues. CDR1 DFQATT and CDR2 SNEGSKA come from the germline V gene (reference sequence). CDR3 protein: CSARDTRRGTEFYEQYF. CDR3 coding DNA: TGCAGTGCTAGAGATACCCGAAGGGGGACAGAGTTCTACGAGCAGTACTTC.